One and the same sample provided the 11 T cell receptor beta chains below, sequenced in a study of T cell repertoires in cytomegalovirus infection. TCRdb re-analysed the reads in MiXCR, keeping a single row per CDR3 protein. The sample consists of about a million distinct CDR3 sequences, roughly 30% of them appearing once. Antigens for these TCRs are unknown. The specimen comprised cultured CD8+ T cells from PBMCs, sampled from culture after CMV antigen stimulation. These TCRs come from a human donor in good health (CMV status not recorded). Some clones in this sample may be carry-over from other donors' samples.

This clonotype occurred a few times. The chain has TRBV11-3 and TRBJ2-7, with D unresolved. The V gene's germline CDR1 is SGHNT and CDR2 YENEEA. Deletions cut 5 bases from V and 3 bases from J, with 23 bases between. The CDR3 length is 17 residues. The chain's CDR3 is CASSLGVSFSVLYEQYV. Written as DNA, the CDR3 is TGTGCCAGCAGCCTTGGGGTTTCCTTCTCCGTCCTCTACGAGCAGTACGTC.

V usage is TRBV2 and J usage is TRBJ1-2, with TRBD1 identical over 8 bases. The CDR3 runs 12 residues. The junction had 6 bases not matched to a gene; V was cut back by 7 bases and J by 8 bases. Germline V lookup: CDR1 SNHLY, CDR2 FYNNEI. CDR3 in amino acids: CASKDRVEGYTF. The CDR3 DNA follows: TGTGCCAGCAAGGACAGGGTCGAGGGCTACACCTTC.

In this sample, this clonotype turned up a few times. The chain joins TRBV4-2 to TRBJ1-5; D is undetermined. The germline V gene encodes CDR1 LGHNA and CDR2 YNFKEQ. V dropped 1 base and J dropped 3 bases, with 25 bases sitting between them. This CDR3 comprises 20 residues. The CDR3 loop reads CASSQALVRGRWLANQPQHF. The DNA of the CDR3 is TGTGCCAGCAGCCAAGCGCTAGTACGTGGGCGCTGGCTAGCCAATCAGCCCCAGCATTTT.

This clonotype has only a few counts. This sequence joins TRBV10-2 and TRBJ1-1, with 7 bases lining up with TRBD1. The V gene end was trimmed by 6 bases and the J gene end by 4 bases; junction bases not matched to a gene: 5. Germline lookup yields CDR1 WSHSY and CDR2 SAAADI. CDR3 length: 13 residues. The CDR3 region has the DNA TGCGCCAGCAGAGGCGACAGGGCCACTGAAGCTTTCTTT. This gives the protein CASRGDRATEAFF.

This clonotype appeared many times. The chain recombines TRBV7-8 with TRBJ2-4; TRBD2 is a possible D gene (6 bases). Trimming cost V 5 bases and J 2 bases, with 16 bases left between them. The CDR3 contains 16 residues. The germline V gene encodes CDR1 SGHVS and CDR2 FQNEAQ. CDR3 bases: TGTGCCAGCAGCCCTGGGGCAGGGAGGTCCAAAAACATTCAGTACTTC. It yields the protein CASSPGAGRSKNIQYF.

This clonotype came up a few times. The chain employs TRBV7-9 and TRBJ2-1, with 14 positions matching TRBD2. This CDR3 is 19 amino acids long. The trim removed 4 bases at V and 1 base at J, leaving 9 bases unmatched. Germline V CDR1 and CDR2: SEHNR, FQNEAQ (reference sequence). The CDR3 spells CASSSPGLAGEGSYNEQFF. The CDR3 region has the DNA TGTGCCAGCAGCTCTCCGGGACTAGCGGGAGAGGGGTCCTACAATGAGCAGTTCTTC.

This clonotype occurred a few times. V is TRBV2 and J is TRBJ1-5; possible D gene TRBD1, 5 bases. The CDR3 runs to 15 residues. Looked up from germline, CDR1 is SNHLY and CDR2 is FYNNEI. Trimming shortened V by 0 bases and J by 2 bases, and 8 bases separated the two germline ends. CDR3 DNA sequence: TGTGCCAGCAGTGAAGCGTGGGGGGGCAATCAGCCCCAGCATTTT. Its translation: CASSEAWGGNQPQHF.

This clonotype was picked up many times. This chain joins TRBV7-2 and TRBJ1-2; TRBD1 agrees at 7 bases. The CDR3 length is 19 residues. Trimming at V came to 0 bases and at J to 4 bases, leaving 17 bases not matched to a gene. Germline loops: CDR1 SGHTA, CDR2 FQGNSA. The CDR3 region has the DNA TGTGCCAGCAGCTTAGCTCGGCAGGGGGTCTTACGTGGCGGCTATGGCTACACCTTC. Translated, it gives CASSLARQGVLRGGYGYTF.

This chain joins TRBV24-1 and TRBJ1-5, with D unclear. V was clipped by 5 bases and J by 2 bases, with 9 bases between them. Germline CDR1 and CDR2: KGHDR and SFDVKD. This CDR3 is built from 14 residues. The CDR3 bases are TGTGCCACCAGTGGGACCTCAGGCAATCAGCCCCAGCATTTT. Amino acids: CATSGTSGNQPQHF.

V usage is TRBV4-2 and J usage is TRBJ1-6, with a weak D call TRBD1 (5 bases). The CDR3 has 15 residues. V lost 6 bases to trimming and J lost 3 bases, with 12 bases between them. The germline V gene encodes CDR1 LGHNA and CDR2 YNFKEQ. The CDR3 protein is CASSVGADYNSPLHF. The CDR3 DNA is TGTGCCAGCAGTGTCGGGGCAGACTATAATTCACCCCTCCACTTT.

The chain couples TRBV5-4 to TRBJ2-3; the match to TRBD2 covers 12 bases. CDR1 and CDR2 from the germline V gene are SGHNT and YYREEE (reference sequence). This CDR3 spans 15 amino acids. After removal of 5 bases from V and 6 bases from J, the junction contained 7 bases not matched to a gene. CDR3 nucleotide sequence: TGTGCCAGCAGGGCTAGCGGGGGGGCATTTGATACGCAGTATTTT. This encodes CASRASGGAFDTQYF.